The sample holds one count of the clone carrying this T cell receptor (beta chain). The data are from a study of CD8 T cells in Susac syndrome. RNA, at 0.5 to 1 ug, was reverse transcribed with random hexamers. MiXCR, applied by TCRdb to the immunoSEQ multiplex PCR reads, yields one record per CDR3 protein. Of about 400,000 distinct CDR3 sequences in the sample, 75% to 90% were seen once. The TCR originated in a human donor with multiple sclerosis. Source material: CD8+ T cells from PBMCs.

The CDR3 DNA sequence: TGTGCCTGGAGTGTAATGTTTACAGGGGGTTCCTACGAGCAGTACTTC. It is translated as CAWSVMFTGGSYEQYF. The chain couples TRBV30 to TRBJ2-7, with 8 nucleotides matching TRBD1. This CDR3 spans 16 amino acids. The V gene end was trimmed by 0 bases and the J gene end by 1 base; junction bases not matched to a gene: 8. In germline, CDR1 is GTSNPN, CDR2 SVGIG (reference sequence).